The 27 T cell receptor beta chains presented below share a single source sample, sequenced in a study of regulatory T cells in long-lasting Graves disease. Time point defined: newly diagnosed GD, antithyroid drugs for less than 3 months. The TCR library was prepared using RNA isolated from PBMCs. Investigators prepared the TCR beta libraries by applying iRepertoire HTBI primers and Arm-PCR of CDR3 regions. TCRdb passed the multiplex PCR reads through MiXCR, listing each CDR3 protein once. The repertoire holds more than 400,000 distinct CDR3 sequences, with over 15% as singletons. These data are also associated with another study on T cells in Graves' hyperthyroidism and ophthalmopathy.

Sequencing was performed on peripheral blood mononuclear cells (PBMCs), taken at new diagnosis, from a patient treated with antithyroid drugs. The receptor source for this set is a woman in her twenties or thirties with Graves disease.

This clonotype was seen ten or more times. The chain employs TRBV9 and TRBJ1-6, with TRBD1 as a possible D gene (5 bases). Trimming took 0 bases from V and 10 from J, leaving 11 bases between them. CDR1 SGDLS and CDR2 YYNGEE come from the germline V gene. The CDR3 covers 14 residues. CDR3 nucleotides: TGTGCCAGCAGCGTAGAACAGGATAGGTCACCCCTCCACTTT. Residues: CASSVEQDRSPLHF.

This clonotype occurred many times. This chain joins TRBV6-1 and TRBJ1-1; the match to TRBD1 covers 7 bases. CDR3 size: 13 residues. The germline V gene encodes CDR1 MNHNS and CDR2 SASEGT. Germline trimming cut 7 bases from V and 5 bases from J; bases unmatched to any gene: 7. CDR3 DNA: TGTGCCAGCACCAAGACAGGGATGACTGAAGCTTTCTTT. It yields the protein CASTKTGMTEAFF.

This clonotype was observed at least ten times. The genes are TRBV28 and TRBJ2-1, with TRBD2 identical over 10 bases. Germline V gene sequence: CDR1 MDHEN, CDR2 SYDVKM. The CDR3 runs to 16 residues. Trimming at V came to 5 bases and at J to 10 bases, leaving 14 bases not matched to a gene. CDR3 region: CASSILTSGSGGEQFF. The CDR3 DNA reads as TGTGCCAGCAGTATCCTGACTAGCGGGTCCGGGGGGGAGCAGTTCTTC. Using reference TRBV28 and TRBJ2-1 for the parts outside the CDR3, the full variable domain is DVKVTQSSRYLVKRTGEKVFLECVQDMDHENMFWYRQDPGLGLRLIYFSYDVKMKEKGDIPEGYSVSREKKERFSLILESASTNQTSMYLCASSILTSGSGGEQFFGPGTRLTVL.

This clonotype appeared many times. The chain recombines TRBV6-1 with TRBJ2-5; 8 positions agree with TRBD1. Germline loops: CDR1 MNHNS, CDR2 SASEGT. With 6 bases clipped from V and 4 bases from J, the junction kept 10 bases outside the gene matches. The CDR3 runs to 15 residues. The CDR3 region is CASSSPRTGRETQYF. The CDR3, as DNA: TGTGCCAGCAGCTCACCCCGGACAGGGCGAGAGACCCAGTACTTC.

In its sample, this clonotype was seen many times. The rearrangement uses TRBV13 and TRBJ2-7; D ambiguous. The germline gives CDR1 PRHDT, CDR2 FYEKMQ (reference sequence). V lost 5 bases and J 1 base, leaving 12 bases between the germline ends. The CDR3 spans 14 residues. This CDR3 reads CASSTAEGSYEQYF. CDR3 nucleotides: TGTGCCAGCAGCACGGCCGAAGGATCCTACGAGCAGTACTTC.

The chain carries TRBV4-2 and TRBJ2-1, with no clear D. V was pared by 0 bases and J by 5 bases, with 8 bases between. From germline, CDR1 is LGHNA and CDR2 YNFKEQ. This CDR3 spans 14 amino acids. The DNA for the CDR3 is TGTGCCAGCAGCCAAGAGTCGACCGACAATGAGCAGTTCTTC. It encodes CASSQESTDNEQFF.

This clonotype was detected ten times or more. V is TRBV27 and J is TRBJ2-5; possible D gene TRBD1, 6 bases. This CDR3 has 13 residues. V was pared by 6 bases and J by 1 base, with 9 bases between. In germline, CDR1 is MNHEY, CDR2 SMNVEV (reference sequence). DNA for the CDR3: TGTGCCAGCAGGGGGGCAGTCCAAGAGACCCAGTACTTC. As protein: CASRGAVQETQYF.

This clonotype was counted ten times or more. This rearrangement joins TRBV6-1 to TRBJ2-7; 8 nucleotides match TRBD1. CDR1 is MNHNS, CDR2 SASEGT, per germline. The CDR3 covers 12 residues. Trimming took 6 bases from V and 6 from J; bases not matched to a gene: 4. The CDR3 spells CASSSRGLEQYF. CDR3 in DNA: TGTGCCAGCAGCTCCAGGGGGCTCGAGCAGTACTTC.

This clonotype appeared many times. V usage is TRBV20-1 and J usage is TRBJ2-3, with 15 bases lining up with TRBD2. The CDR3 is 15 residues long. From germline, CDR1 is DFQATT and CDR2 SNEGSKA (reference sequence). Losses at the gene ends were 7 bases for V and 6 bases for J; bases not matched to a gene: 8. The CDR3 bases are TGCAGTGTTGGGACTAGCGGGAGGCGTGCGGATACGCAGTATTTT. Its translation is CSVGTSGRRADTQYF.

CDR3 sequence: CATSDPGDYGYTF. CDR3 coding DNA: TGTGCCACCAGTGATCCAGGGGACTATGGCTACACCTTC. The chain links TRBV24-1 to TRBJ1-2; TRBD1 is a possible D gene (6 bases). Trimming took off 3 bases at V and 3 bases at J, with 7 bases between the two ends. The CDR3 extends over 13 amino acids. In germline, CDR1 is KGHDR, CDR2 SFDVKD.

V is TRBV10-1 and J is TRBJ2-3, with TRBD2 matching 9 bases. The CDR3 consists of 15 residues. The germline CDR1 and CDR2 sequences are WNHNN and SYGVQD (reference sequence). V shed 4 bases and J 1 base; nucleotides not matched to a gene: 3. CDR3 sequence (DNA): TGCGCCAGCAGTGGGGCTAGCGGGGGCACAGATACGCAGTATTTT. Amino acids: CASSGASGGTDTQYF.

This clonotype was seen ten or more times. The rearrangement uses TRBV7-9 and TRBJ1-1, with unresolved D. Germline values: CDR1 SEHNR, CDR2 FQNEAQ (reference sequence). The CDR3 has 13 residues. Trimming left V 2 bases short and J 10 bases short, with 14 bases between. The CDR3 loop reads CASSLFPHPAAFF. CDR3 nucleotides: TGTGCCAGCAGCTTATTCCCCCATCCCGCAGCTTTCTTT.

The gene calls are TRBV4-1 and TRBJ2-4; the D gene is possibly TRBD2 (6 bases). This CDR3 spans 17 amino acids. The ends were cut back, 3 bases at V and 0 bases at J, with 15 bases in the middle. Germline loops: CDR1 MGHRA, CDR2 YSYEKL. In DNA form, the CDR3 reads TGCGCCAGCAGCCAGGTTGGGGCGGGGCGAGCCAAAAACATTCAGTACTTC. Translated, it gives CASSQVGAGRAKNIQYF.

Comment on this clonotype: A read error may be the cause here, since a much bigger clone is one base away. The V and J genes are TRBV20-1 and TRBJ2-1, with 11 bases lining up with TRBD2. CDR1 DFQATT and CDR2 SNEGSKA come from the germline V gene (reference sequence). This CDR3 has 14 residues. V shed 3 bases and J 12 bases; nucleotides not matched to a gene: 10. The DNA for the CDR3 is TGCAGTGCTAGGGATAGCGGGAGGGCGGATGGGCAGTTCTTC. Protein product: CSARDSGRADGQFF.

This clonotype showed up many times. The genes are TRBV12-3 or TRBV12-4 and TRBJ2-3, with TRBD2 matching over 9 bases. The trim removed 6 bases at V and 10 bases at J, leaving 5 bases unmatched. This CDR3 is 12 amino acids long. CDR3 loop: CASRALAGAQYF. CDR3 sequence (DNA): TGTGCCAGCAGAGCACTAGCGGGTGCGCAGTATTTT.

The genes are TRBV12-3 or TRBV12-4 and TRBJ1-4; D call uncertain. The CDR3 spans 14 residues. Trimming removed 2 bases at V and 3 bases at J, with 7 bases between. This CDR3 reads CASSLMKANEKLFF. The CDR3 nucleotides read TGTGCCAGCAGTTTAATGAAAGCTAATGAAAAACTGTTTTTT.

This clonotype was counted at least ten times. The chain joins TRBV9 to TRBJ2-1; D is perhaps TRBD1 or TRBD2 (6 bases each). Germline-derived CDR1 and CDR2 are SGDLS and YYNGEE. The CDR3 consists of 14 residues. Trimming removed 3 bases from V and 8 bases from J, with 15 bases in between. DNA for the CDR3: TGTGCCAGCAGCGCGACAGGAGGGAGAGATGAGCAGTTCTTC. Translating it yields CASSATGGRDEQFF.

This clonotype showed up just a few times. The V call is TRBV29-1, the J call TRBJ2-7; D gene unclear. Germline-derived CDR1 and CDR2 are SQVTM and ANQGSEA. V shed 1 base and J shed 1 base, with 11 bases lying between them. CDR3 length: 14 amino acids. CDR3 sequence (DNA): TGCAGCGTTGAAGGGTTTGAGGAGTCCTACGAGCAGTACTTC. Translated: CSVEGFEESYEQYF.

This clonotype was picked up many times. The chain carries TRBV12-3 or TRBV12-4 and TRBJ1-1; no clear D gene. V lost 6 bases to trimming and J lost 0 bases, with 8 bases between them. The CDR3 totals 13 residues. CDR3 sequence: CASSFGMNTEAFF. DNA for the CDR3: TGTGCCAGCAGCTTCGGAATGAACACTGAAGCTTTCTTT.

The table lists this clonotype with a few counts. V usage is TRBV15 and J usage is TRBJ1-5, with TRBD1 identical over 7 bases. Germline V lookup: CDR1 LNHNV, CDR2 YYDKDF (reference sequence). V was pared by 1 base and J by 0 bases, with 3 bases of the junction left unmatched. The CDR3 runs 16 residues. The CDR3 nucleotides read TGTGCCACCAGCAGAGGTAGACAGGGTAGCAATCAGCCCCAGCATTTT. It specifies CATSRGRQGSNQPQHF. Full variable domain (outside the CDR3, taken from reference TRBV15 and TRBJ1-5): DAMVIQNPRYQVTQFGKPVTLSCSQTLNHNVMYWYQQKSSQAPKLLFHYYDKDFNNEADTPDNFQSRRPNTSFCFLDIRSPGLGDTAMYLCATSRGRQGSNQPQHFGDGTRLSIL.

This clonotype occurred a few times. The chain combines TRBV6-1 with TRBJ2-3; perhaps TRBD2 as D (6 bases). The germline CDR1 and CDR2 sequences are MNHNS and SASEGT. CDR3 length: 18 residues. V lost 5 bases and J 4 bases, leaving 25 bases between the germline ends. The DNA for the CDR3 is TGTGCCAGCAGTCTCCGGCGGGTCGGAGGGCCAGAGGCAGATACGCAGTATTTT. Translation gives CASSLRRVGGPEADTQYF.

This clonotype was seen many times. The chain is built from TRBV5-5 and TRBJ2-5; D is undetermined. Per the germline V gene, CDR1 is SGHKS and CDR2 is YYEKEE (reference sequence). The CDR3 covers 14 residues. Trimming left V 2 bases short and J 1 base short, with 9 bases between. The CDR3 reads CASSFFRSQETQYF. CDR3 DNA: TGTGCCAGCAGCTTCTTCCGCTCCCAAGAGACCCAGTACTTC. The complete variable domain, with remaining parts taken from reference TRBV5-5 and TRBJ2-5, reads DAGVTQSPTHLIKTRGQQVTLRCSPISGHKSVSWYQQVLGQGPQFIFQYYEKEERGRGNFPDRFSARQFPNYSSELNVNALLLGDSALYLCASSFFRSQETQYFGPGTRLLVL.

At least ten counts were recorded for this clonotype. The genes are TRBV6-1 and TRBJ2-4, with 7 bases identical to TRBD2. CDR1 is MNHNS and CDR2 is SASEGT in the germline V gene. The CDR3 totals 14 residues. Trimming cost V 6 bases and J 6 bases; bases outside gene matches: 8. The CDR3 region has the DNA TGTGCCAGCAGCCCATTCATAGCGGGAAACATTCAGTACTTC. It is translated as CASSPFIAGNIQYF.

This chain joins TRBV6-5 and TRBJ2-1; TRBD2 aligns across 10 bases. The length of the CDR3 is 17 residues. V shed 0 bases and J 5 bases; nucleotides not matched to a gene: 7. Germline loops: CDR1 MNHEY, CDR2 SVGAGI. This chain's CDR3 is CASSYSSGLAADNEQFF. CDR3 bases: TGTGCCAGCAGTTACTCGTCTGGACTAGCGGCCGACAATGAGCAGTTCTTC.

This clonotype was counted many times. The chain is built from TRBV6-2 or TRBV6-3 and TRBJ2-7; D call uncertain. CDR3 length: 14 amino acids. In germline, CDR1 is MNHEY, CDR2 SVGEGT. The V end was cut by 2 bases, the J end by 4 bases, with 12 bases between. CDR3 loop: CASSYLSTLYEQYF. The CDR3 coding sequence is TGTGCCAGCAGTTACCTGTCCACTTTATACGAGCAGTACTTC.

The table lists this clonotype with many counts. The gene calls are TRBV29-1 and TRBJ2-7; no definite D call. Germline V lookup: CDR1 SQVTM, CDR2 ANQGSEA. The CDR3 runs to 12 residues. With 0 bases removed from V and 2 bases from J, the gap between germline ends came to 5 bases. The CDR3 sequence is CSVEDSPYEQYF. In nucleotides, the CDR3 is TGCAGCGTTGAAGACAGTCCCTACGAGCAGTACTTC.

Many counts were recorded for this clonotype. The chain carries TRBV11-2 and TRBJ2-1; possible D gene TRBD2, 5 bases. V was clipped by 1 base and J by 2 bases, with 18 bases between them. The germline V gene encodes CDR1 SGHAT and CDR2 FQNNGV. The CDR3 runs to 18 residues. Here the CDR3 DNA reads TGTGCCAGCAGCTTAGCCCCCGTAAGCGGACTCACCTACAATGAGCAGTTCTTC. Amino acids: CASSLAPVSGLTYNEQFF.